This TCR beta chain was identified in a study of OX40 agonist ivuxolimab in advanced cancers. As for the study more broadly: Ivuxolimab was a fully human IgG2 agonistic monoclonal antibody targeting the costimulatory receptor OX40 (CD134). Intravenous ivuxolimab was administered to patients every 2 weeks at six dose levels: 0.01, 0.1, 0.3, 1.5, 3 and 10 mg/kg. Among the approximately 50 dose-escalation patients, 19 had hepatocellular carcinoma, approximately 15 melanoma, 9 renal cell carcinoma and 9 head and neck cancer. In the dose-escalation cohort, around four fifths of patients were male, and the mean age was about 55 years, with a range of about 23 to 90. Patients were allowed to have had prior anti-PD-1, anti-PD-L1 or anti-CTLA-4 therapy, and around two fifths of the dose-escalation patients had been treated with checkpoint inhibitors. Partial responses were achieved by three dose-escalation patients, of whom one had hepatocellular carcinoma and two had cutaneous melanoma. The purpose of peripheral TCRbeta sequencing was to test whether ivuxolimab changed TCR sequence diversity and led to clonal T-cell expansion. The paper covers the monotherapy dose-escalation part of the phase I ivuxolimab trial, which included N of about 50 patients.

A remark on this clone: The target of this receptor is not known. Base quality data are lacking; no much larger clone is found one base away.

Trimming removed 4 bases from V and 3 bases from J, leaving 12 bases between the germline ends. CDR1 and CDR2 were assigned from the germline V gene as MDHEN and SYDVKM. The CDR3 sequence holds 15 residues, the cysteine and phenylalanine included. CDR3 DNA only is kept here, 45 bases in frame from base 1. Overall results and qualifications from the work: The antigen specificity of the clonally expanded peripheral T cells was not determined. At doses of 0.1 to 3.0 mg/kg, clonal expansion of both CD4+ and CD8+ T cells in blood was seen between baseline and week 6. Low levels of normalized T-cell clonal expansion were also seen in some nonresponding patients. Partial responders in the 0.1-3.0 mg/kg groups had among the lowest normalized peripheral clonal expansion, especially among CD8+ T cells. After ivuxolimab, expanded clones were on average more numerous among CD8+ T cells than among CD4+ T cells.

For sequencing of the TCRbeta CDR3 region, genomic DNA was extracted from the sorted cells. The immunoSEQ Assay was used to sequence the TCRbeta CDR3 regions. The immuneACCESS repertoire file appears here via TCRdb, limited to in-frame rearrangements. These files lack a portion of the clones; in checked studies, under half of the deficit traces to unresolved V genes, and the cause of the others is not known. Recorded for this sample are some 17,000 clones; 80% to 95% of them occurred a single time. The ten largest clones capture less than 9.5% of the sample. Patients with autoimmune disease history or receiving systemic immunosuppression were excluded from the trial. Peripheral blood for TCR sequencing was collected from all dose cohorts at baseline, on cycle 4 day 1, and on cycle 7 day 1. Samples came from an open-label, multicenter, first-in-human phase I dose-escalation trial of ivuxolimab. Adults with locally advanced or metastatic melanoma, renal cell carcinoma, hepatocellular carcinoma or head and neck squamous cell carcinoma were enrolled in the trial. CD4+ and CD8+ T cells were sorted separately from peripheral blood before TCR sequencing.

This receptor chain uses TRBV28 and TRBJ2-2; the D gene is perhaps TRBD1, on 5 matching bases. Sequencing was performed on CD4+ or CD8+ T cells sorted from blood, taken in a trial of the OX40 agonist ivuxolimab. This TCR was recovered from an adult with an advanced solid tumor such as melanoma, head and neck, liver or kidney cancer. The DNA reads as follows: TGTGCCAGCAGTTCTGGGGCGGATTACACCGGGGAGCTGTTTTTT. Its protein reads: CASSSGADYTGELFF.